This entry lists 24 T cell receptor beta chains sequenced from one sample in a study of blood T cells in healthy people across ages. The authors ran a second PCR of about 6 to 11 cycles using a sample-barcoded 5' primer and a J-beta primer mix. One entry per CDR3 protein, called by TCRdb with MiXCR from the 5' RACE reads. Of around 870,000 distinct CDR3 sequences in the sample, roughly 26% were seen once. Sequenced material: blood. These receptors came from a woman of 80 years or more in good health.

This clonotype was detected a few times. A clone one base away is much larger, so this may be a read error. The chain employs TRBV5-1 and TRBJ2-1, with 9 bases that match TRBD1. CDR1 and CDR2 from the germline V gene are SGHRS and YFSETQ. CDR3 length: 13 amino acids. Unmatched junction bases numbered 4, after V lost 3 bases and J lost 9 bases. CDR3 loop: CASSWGQGSEQFF. CDR3 DNA sequence: TGCGCCAGCAGCTGGGGACAGGGCAGTGAGCAGTTCTTC.

A few counts support this clonotype. The chain links TRBV7-9 to TRBJ2-7, with 9 bases lining up with TRBD2. The CDR3 sequence is 19 residues long. Per germline, CDR1 SEHNR and CDR2 FQNEAQ (reference sequence). V trimming: 5 bases; J trimming: 10 bases; junction bases outside the gene matches: 27. The CDR3, as DNA: TGTGCCAGCAGCGCAGGACTAGCGCGCAAACCCAGAGGAGACAGGGCCCAGTACTTC. It codes for CASSAGLARKPRGDRAQYF.

This clonotype was found many times. This chain uses TRBV9 with TRBJ2-7; 11 nucleotides line up with TRBD1. Germline V gives CDR1 SGDLS, CDR2 YYNGEE. The CDR3 runs to 16 residues. Unmatched junction bases numbered 7, after V lost 4 bases and J lost 1 base. CDR3 coding DNA: TGTGCCAGCAGCTTAGGGACAGGGGGTGGATCCTACGAGCAGTACTTC. The encoded protein is CASSLGTGGGSYEQYF.

This clonotype occurred a few times. A much larger clone differs from this one at a single base, so this may be a read error. The chain combines TRBV20-1 with TRBJ2-5; D is perhaps TRBD1 (6 bases). The V gene's germline CDR1 is DFQATT and CDR2 SNEGSKA (reference sequence). This CDR3 has 13 residues. V dropped 7 bases and J dropped 11 bases, with 23 bases sitting between them. The CDR3 sequence is CSGRTGSYNEQYF. For the CDR3, the DNA is TGCAGTGGCAGAACAGGGAGCTACAATGAGCAGTACTTC.

The rearrangement links TRBV2 to TRBJ2-7; 8 bases agree with TRBD2. The last part of the DNA fits TRBJ2-5 better; the J call may be wrong. The germline V gene encodes CDR1 SNHLY and CDR2 FYNNEI. This CDR3 contains 15 residues. CDR3 protein: CASRPQGLGGLTQYF. As DNA, the CDR3 is TGTGCCAGCAGGCCACAGGGACTAGGAGGGTTGACCCAGTACTTC.

This chain connects TRBV5-1 to TRBJ2-2; 9 bases agree with TRBD1. The V gene end was trimmed by 4 bases and the J gene end by 6 bases; junction bases not matched to a gene: 13. The germline gives CDR1 SGHRS, CDR2 YFSETQ. The CDR3 is 17 residues long. Here the CDR3 DNA reads TGCGCCAGCAGCGCCGGGACAGGGACGTTTTTGGCCGGGGAGCTGTTTTTT. It codes for CASSAGTGTFLAGELFF.

For this clonotype: It is likely a read error, because the conserved phenylalanine at the end of the CDR3 is missing. J is TRBJ2-3 and V is TRBV12-3 or TRBV12-4; 7 bases agree with TRBD2. The CDR3 spans 14 residues. The CDR3 region is CASSFIGRGDAQYS. CDR3 bases: TGTGCCAGCAGTTTCATTGGGAGGGGAGATGCGCAGTATTCT.

The genes are TRBV7-3 and TRBJ2-7; 8 bases agree with TRBD2. The trim removed 5 bases at V and 7 bases at J, leaving 13 bases unmatched. The CDR3 spans 15 residues. Germline V gives CDR1 SGHTA, CDR2 FQGTGA. Written as DNA, the CDR3 is TGTGCCAGCAGCCTGACTAGCGCGACGGGGGATGAGCAGTACTTC. Residues: CASSLTSATGDEQYF.

This clonotype occurred many times. The V gene is TRBV5-1, the J gene TRBJ2-3, with D unresolved. Trimming took off 4 bases at V and 2 bases at J, with 14 bases between the two ends. There are 15 residues in the CDR3. Germline V lookup: CDR1 SGHRS, CDR2 YFSETQ. CDR3 nucleotides: TGCGCCAGCAGCATCCCGGACGGAATCACAGATACGCAGTATTTT. This codes for CASSIPDGITDTQYF.

This clonotype was counted many times. The chain links TRBV28 to TRBJ2-5, with unresolved D. Germline CDR1 is MDHEN and CDR2 is SYDVKM. Deletions cut 6 bases from V and 4 bases from J, with 18 bases between. The CDR3 totals 15 residues. The CDR3 sequence is CASRSSVWLGETQYF. The CDR3 DNA reads as TGTGCCAGCAGATCTTCGGTGTGGTTGGGAGAGACCCAGTACTTC.

This clonotype showed up just once. J is TRBJ2-3 and V is TRBV6-1; 9 nucleotides line up with TRBD1. The CDR3 covers 17 residues. Per germline, CDR1 MNHNS and CDR2 SASEGT. Trimming at V came to 4 bases and at J to 8 bases, leaving 16 bases not matched to a gene. The CDR3 is CASSATGGYGSVSTQYF. DNA for the CDR3: TGTGCCAGCAGTGCCACAGGGGGCTATGGGTCCGTTAGTACGCAGTATTTT.

This chain connects TRBV7-9 to TRBJ2-5; D call uncertain. Near its end, the DNA agrees better with TRBJ2-7, so the J call may be wrong. CDR1 and CDR2 (germline): SEHNR, FQNEAQ (reference sequence). The CDR3 has 13 residues. The CDR3: CASSLPPLPEQYF. The CDR3 bases are TGTGCCAGCAGCTTACCTCCTTTACCCGAGCAGTACTTC.

This clonotype showed up just a few times. The rearrangement links TRBV21-1 to TRBJ2-3; TRBD1, as called in the table, went unchecked against the DNA. TRBV21-1 is given as a pseudogene. This CDR3 contains 14 residues. The CDR3 loop reads CASSKVQGPDTQYF. Here the CDR3 DNA reads TGTGCCAGCAGCAAAGTACAGGGGCCAGATACGCAGTATTTT.

Regarding this clonotype: A much larger clone differs from this one at a single base, so this may be a read error. The chain links TRBV18 to TRBJ2-5; 8 positions agree with TRBD1. V lost 6 bases and J lost 1; bases outside the gene matches: 10. Germline-derived CDR1 and CDR2 are KGHSH and LQKENI. This CDR3 has 16 amino acids. The CDR3 coding sequence is TGTGCCAGCTCGAACCGGGGACAGGCGTGCCAAGAGACCCAGTACTTC. Translated: CASSNRGQACQETQYF.

This clonotype has ten or more counts. V and J are TRBV7-6 and TRBJ2-6; the D gene is possibly TRBD2 (5 bases). V was pared by 1 base and J by 3 bases, with 16 bases between. CDR3 length: 18 amino acids. Germline CDR1 reads SGHVS; CDR2 reads FNYEAQ. CDR3 residues: CASSLGPRPGSGANVLTF. The DNA of the CDR3 is TGTGCCAGCAGCTTAGGGCCCAGACCGGGGAGTGGGGCCAACGTCCTGACTTTC.

In its sample, this clonotype was seen many times. DNA of the CDR3: TGTGCCAGCAGCGTAGCGGCTACAGGGGTTAATTCACCCCTCCACTTT. It is translated as CASSVAATGVNSPLHF. V gene TRBV9 combines with J gene TRBJ1-6; 7 bases line up with TRBD1. CDR3 length: 16 residues. Trimming removed 0 bases from V and 6 bases from J; junction bases left unmatched: 6. The germline gives CDR1 SGDLS, CDR2 YYNGEE.

The rearrangement links TRBV2 to TRBJ2-1; perhaps TRBD1 as D (6 bases). CDR1 SNHLY and CDR2 FYNNEI come from the germline V gene. Trimming removed 5 bases at V and 2 bases at J, with 13 bases between. The CDR3 is 15 residues long. CDR3 sequence reads: CASSSDRPPYNEQFF. For the CDR3, the DNA is TGTGCCAGCAGTTCTGACAGGCCGCCCTACAATGAGCAGTTCTTC.

This clonotype occurred a few times. This rearrangement joins TRBV30 to TRBJ2-1; D unclear. Trimming removed 5 bases at V and 9 bases at J, with 11 bases between. CDR1 GTSNPN and CDR2 SVGIG come from the germline V gene (reference sequence). This CDR3 contains 11 residues. CDR3 in amino acids: CAWYSRPEQFF. The CDR3 nucleotides are TGTGCCTGGTACAGTAGACCTGAGCAGTTCTTC.

The chain couples TRBV20-1 to TRBJ1-1; a possible D gene is TRBD1 (5 bases). V was cut by 6 bases and J by 2 bases, with 10 bases left in between. Germline V gene lookup returns CDR1 DFQATT and CDR2 SNEGSKA (reference sequence). The CDR3 contains 12 residues. The CDR3 is CSADRDNTEAFF. The CDR3 DNA sequence: TGCAGTGCGGACCGGGACAACACTGAAGCTTTCTTT.

This clonotype was seen ten or more times. This sequence joins TRBV3-1 and TRBJ2-7, with TRBD1 identical over 7 bases. Unmatched junction bases numbered 8, after V lost 6 bases and J lost 3 bases. In germline, CDR1 is LGHDT, CDR2 YNNKEL (reference sequence). The CDR3 extends over 14 amino acids. In DNA form, the CDR3 reads TGTGCCAGCAGTCGCAGACAGGGATTCTACGAGCAGTACTTC. Residues: CASSRRQGFYEQYF.

In its sample, this clonotype was seen many times. The chain combines TRBV29-1 with TRBJ1-1; the match to TRBD1 covers 9 bases. This CDR3 contains 13 residues. Germline trimming cut 3 bases from V and 8 bases from J; bases unmatched to any gene: 7. The V gene's germline CDR1 is SQVTM and CDR2 ANQGSEA. Here the CDR3 DNA reads TGCAGCGTTGAGGGGACAGGGAGGTGGGAAGCTTTCTTT. Translated: CSVEGTGRWEAFF.

V gene TRBV4-3 combines with J gene TRBJ1-1, with 11 bases fitting TRBD1. Trimming at V came to 5 bases and at J to 5 bases, leaving 7 bases not matched to a gene. Germline lookup yields CDR1 LGHNA and CDR2 YSLEER. The CDR3 loop spans 15 amino acids. The CDR3 nucleotides are TGCGCCAGCAGCTCCGGGACAGGGGGTTTTACTGAAGCTTTCTTT. Residues: CASSSGTGGFTEAFF.

A remark on this clonotype: A much larger clone sits a single nucleotide away, making a read error possible. The CDR3 DNA sequence: TGCAGCGTTGGCATGGGCTACGAGCAGTACTTC. It yields the protein CSVGMGYEQYF. The rearrangement joins TRBV29-1 to TRBJ2-7, with no clear D. The CDR3 consists of 11 residues. Trimming pared 4 bases from V and 3 bases from J, leaving 7 bases between. Germline CDR1 is SQVTM and CDR2 is ANQGSEA.

The chain joins TRBV6-4 to TRBJ2-6; TRBD1 agrees at 8 bases. This CDR3 contains 16 residues. After removal of 5 bases from V and 1 base from J, the junction contained 4 bases not matched to a gene. Germline assignment: CDR1 MRHNA and CDR2 SNTAGT. In DNA, the CDR3 is TGTGCCAGCAGTAATGACAGGGGATCTGGGGCCAACGTCCTGACTTTC. Its protein product is CASSNDRGSGANVLTF.